One sample yielded the 6 T cell receptor beta chains listed below, sequenced in a study of T cell responses to AZD1222 COVID-19 vaccine. TCRdb's copy holds only in-frame clones and misses some; the assay was immunoSEQ multiplex PCR. The sample includes 100,000 to 130,000 clones, roughly 90% of them seen just once. The source material was peripheral blood, sampled on day 0 of MenACWY control vaccination. The source of these receptors is an adult in good health.

This clone came up a few times. The chain links TRBV15 to TRBJ1-5; D is ambiguous. V lost 1 base to trimming and J lost 2 bases, with 9 bases between them. The germline CDR1 and CDR2 sequences are LNHNV and YYDKDF (reference sequence). This CDR3 is 15 amino acids long. CDR3 protein: CATSRVEVRNQPQHF. CDR3 sequence (DNA): TGTGCCACCAGCAGAGTCGAAGTCCGCAATCAGCCCCAGCATTTT.

The chain is built from TRBV28 and TRBJ1-2; D may be TRBD1 (5 bases). The CDR3 spans 12 residues. In germline, CDR1 is MDHEN, CDR2 SYDVKM. The V end was cut by 2 bases, the J end by 8 bases, with 9 bases between. CDR3 nucleotides: TGTGCCAGCAGTTTAGTCCAGGGAGGCTACACCTTC. Its translation: CASSLVQGGYTF.

This clone was observed a single time. The V gene is TRBV6-1, the J gene TRBJ2-1; TRBD2 matches 10 bases. The CDR3 contains 15 residues. V dropped 2 bases and J dropped 8; count of bases not matched to a gene: 6. Germline V lookup: CDR1 MNHNS, CDR2 SASEGT. The CDR3 DNA follows: TGTGCCAGCAGTGAACAAGCGGGGGGGCCCCATGAGCAGTTCTTC. Protein: CASSEQAGGPHEQFF.

The table lists this clone with a count of one. V is TRBV9 and J is TRBJ1-1; possible D gene TRBD1, 6 bases. The CDR3 loop spans 19 amino acids. In germline, CDR1 is SGDLS, CDR2 YYNGEE. The germline V and J ends were trimmed by 4 bases and 0 bases, with 25 bases remaining between them. CDR3 sequence reads: CASSPRGPGALFMNTEAFF. The DNA for the CDR3 is TGTGCCAGCAGCCCCCGAGGTCCGGGGGCCCTGTTCATGAACACTGAAGCTTTCTTT.

V usage is TRBV6-2 or TRBV6-3 and J usage is TRBJ1-1; D gene unclear. From germline, CDR1 is MNHEY and CDR2 SVGEGT. CDR3 length equals 17 residues. V lost 1 base and J lost 5, with 20 bases in between. The CDR3 DNA sequence: TGTGCCAGCAGTTACTTTGGGGTGATGGTAAGGAGGACTGAAGCTTTCTTT. Its translation: CASSYFGVMVRRTEAFF.

The rearrangement joins TRBV7-2 to TRBJ2-7; D tentatively reads TRBD1 or TRBD2 (5 bases each). Per the germline V gene, CDR1 is SGHTA and CDR2 is FQGNSA. V shed 6 bases and J shed 2 bases, with 11 bases lying between them. The CDR3 spans 13 residues. The CDR3 DNA follows: TGTGCCAGCAGGGCAGGGAGAGCCTACGAGCAGTACTTC. This gives the protein CASRAGRAYEQYF.